This TCR beta chain was identified in a study of T cells expressing NK-cell markers. Study information: Seven sequenced donors out of eight were HCMV-seropositive, one seronegative.

CDR3 length: 17 amino acids. Germline values: CDR1 LGHDT, CDR2 YNNKEL (reference sequence). TCRdb re-analyzed the 5' RACE reads; it lists each CDR3 protein once, without DNA. The sample has about 260,000 distinct CDR3 sequences, and its top ten clones hold around 0.37%. Sequenced input: blood T cells: a sorted CD56 or NKG2C T cell subset, CD4+ or CD8+ T cells, or bulk PBMC T cells (not recorded which). This TCR came from a man aged 18-30 years in good health. The chain employs TRBV3-1 and TRBJ1-1; TCRdb outputs TRBD1, but without DNA this stays unchecked. CDR3 protein: CASSQEGQRIMNTEAFF. The complete variable domain, with remaining parts taken from reference TRBV3-1 and TRBJ1-1, reads DTAVSQTPKYLVTQMGNDKSIKCEQNLGHDTMYWYKQDSKKFLKIMFSYNNKELIINETVPNRFSPKSPDKAHLNLHINSLELGDSAVYFCASSQEGQRIMNTEAFFGQGTRLTVV.